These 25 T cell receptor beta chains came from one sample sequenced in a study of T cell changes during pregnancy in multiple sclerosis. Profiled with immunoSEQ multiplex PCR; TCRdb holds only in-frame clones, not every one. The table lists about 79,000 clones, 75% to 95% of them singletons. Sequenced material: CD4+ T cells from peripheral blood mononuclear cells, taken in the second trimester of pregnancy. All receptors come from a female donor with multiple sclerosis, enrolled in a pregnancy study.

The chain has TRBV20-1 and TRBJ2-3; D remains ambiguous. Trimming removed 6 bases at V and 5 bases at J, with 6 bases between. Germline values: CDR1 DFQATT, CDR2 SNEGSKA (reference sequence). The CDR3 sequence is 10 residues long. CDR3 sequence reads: CSASVDTQYF. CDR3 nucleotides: TGCAGTGCCTCGGTAGATACGCAGTATTTT.

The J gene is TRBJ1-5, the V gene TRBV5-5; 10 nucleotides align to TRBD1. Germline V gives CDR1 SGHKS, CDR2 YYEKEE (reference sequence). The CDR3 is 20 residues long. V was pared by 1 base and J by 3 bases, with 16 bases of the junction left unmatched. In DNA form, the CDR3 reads TGTGCCAGCAGCTTGTACAGTTCGCAGCGGGGACAGGGGTACAATCAGCCCCAGCATTTT. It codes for CASSLYSSQRGQGYNQPQHF.

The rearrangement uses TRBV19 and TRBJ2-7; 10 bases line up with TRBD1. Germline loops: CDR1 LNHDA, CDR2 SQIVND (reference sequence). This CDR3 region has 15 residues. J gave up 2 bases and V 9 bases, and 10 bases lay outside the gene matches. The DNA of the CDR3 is TGTGCCAGCGGAAGGGGGGGACAGGGGACCTACGAGCAGTACTTC. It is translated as CASGRGGQGTYEQYF.

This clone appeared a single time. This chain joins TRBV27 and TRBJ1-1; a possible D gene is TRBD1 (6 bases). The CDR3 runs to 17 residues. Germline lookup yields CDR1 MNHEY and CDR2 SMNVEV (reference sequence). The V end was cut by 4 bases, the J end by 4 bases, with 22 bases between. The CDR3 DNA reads TGTGCCAGCAGTTCAGGGGCCGGTAAGTGGAGAAGCACTGAAGCTTTCTTT. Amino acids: CASSSGAGKWRSTEAFF.

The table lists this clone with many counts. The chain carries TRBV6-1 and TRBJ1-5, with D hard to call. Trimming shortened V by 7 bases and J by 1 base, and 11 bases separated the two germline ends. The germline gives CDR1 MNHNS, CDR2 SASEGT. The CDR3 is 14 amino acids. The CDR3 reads CASMGLLSNQPQHF. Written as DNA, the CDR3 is TGTGCCAGCATGGGCCTCTTGAGCAATCAGCCCCAGCATTTT.

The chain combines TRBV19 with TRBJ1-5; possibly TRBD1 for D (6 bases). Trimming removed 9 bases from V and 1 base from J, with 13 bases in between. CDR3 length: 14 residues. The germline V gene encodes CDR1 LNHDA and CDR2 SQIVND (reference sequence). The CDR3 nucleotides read TGTGCCAGCTCAGGGGAATCGAGCAATCAGCCCCAGCATTTT. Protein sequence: CASSGESSNQPQHF.

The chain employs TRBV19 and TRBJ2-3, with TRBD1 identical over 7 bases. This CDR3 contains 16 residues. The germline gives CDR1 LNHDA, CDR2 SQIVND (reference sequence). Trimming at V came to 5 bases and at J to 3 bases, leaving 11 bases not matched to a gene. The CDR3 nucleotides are TGTGCCAGTAGTTCGAGCCGGGACAGATATACAGATACGCAGTATTTT. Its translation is CASSSSRDRYTDTQYF.

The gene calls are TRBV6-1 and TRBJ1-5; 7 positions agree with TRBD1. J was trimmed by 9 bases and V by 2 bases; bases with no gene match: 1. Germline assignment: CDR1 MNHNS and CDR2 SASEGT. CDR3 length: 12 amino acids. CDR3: CASSERGRPQHF. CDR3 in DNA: TGTGCCAGCAGTGAAAGGGGGCGGCCCCAGCATTTT.

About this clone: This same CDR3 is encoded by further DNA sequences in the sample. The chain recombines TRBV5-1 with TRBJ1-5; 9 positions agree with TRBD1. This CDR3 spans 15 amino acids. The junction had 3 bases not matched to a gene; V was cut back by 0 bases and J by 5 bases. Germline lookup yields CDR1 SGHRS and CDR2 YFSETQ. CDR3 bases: TGCGCCAGCAGCTTGGGGGACAGGGTCGATCAGCCCCAGCATTTT. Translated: CASSLGDRVDQPQHF. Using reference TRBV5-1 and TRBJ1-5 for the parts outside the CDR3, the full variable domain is KAGVTQTPRYLIKTRGQQVTLSCSPISGHRSVSWYQQTPGQGLQFLFEYFSETQRNKGNFPGRFSGRQFSNSRSEMNVSTLELGDSALYLCASSLGDRVDQPQHFGDGTRLSIL.

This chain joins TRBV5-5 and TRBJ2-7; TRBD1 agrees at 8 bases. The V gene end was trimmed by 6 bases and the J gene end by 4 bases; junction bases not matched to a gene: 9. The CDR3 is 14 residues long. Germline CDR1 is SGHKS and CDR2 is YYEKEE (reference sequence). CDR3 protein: CASIHLQGGYEQYF. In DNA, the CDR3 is TGTGCCAGCATCCACCTACAGGGGGGATACGAGCAGTACTTC.

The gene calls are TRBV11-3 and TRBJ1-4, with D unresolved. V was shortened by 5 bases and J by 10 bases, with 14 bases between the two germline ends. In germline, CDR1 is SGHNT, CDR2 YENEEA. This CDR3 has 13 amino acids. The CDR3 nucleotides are TGTGCCAGCAGCCCGGGAAGGGTAGGAAAACTGTTTTTT. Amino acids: CASSPGRVGKLFF.

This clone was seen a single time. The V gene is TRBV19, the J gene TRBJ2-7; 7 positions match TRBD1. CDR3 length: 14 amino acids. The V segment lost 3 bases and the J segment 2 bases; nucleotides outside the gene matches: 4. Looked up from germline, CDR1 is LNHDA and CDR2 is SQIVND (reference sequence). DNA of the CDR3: TGTGCCAGTAGTATGGGGACAGTTCCCTACGAGCAGTACTTC. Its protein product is CASSMGTVPYEQYF.

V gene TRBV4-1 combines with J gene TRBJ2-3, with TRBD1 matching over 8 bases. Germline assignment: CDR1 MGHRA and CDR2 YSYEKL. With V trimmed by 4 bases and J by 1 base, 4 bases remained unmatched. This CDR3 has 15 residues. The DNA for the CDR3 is TGCGCCAGCAGCCCGGACAGGGAGGGCACAGATACGCAGTATTTT. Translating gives CASSPDREGTDTQYF.

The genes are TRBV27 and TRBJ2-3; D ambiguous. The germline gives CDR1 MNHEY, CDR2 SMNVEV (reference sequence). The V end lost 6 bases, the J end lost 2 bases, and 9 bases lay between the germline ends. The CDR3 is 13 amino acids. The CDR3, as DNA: TGTGCCAGCAGGGTCACAGTCACAGATACGCAGTATTTT. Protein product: CASRVTVTDTQYF.

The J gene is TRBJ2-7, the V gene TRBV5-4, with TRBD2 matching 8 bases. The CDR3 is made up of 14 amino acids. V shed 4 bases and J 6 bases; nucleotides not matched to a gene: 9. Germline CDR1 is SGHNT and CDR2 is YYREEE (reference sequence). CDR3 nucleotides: TGTGCCAGCAGCCTGGCCGGGGGGGGAGGCGAGCAGTACTTC. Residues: CASSLAGGGGEQYF.

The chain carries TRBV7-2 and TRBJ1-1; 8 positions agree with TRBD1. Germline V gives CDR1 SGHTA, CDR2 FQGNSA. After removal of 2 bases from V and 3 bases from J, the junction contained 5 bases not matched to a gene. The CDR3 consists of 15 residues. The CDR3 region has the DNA TGTGCCAGCAGCTTAAAGGCAGGGGGCTACACTGAAGCTTTCTTT. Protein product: CASSLKAGGYTEAFF.

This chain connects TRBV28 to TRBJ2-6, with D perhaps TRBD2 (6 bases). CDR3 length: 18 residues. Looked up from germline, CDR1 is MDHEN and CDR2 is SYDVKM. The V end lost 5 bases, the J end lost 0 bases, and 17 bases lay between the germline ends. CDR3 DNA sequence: TGTGCCAGCAGTCCCTGGACTAAGCGCAGCTCTGGGGCCAACGTCCTGACTTTC. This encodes CASSPWTKRSSGANVLTF. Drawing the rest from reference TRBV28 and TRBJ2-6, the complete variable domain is DVKVTQSSRYLVKRTGEKVFLECVQDMDHENMFWYRQDPGLGLRLIYFSYDVKMKEKGDIPEGYSVSREKKERFSLILESASTNQTSMYLCASSPWTKRSSGANVLTFGAGSRLTVL.

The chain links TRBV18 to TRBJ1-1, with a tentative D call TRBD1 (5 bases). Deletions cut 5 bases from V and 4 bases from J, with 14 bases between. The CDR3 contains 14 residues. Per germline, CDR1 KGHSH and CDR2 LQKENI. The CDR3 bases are TGTGCCAGCTCAATAACCGGGGGTGGCACTGAAGCTTTCTTT. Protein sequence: CASSITGGGTEAFF.

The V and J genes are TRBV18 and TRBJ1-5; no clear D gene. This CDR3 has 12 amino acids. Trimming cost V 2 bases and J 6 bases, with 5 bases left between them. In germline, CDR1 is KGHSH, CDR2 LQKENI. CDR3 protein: CASSPTSQPQHF. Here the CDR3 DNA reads TGTGCCAGCTCACCAACGAGTCAGCCCCAGCATTTT.

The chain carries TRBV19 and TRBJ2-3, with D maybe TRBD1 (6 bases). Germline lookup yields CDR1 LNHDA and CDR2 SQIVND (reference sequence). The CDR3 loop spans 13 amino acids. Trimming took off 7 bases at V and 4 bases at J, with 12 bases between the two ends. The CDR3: CASTQGLADTQYF. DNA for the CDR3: TGTGCCAGTACCCAGGGGCTCGCAGATACGCAGTATTTT.

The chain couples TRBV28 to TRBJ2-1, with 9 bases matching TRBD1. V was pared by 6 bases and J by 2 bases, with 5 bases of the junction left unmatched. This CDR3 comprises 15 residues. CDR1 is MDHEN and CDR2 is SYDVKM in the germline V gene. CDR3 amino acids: CASSRDRAAYNEQFF. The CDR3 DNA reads TGTGCCAGCAGCAGGGACAGGGCGGCCTACAATGAGCAGTTCTTC.

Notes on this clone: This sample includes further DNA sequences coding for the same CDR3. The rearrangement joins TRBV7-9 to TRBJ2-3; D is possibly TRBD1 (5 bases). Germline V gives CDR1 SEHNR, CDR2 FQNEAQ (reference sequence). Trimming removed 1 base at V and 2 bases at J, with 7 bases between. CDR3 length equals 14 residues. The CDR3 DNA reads TGTGCCAGCAGCTTAGGGGGCATCACAGATACGCAGTATTTT. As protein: CASSLGGITDTQYF.

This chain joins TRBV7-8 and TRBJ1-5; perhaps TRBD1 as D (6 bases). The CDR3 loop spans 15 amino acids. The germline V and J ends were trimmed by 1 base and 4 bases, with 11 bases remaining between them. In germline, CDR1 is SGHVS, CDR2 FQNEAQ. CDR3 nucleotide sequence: TGTGCCAGCAGCTTAGGCAGGGGCAGAAATCAGCCCCAGCATTTT. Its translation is CASSLGRGRNQPQHF.

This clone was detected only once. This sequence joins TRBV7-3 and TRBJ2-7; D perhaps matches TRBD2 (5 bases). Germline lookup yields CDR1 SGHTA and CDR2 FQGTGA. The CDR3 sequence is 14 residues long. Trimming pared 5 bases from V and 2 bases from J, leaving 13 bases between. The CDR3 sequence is CASSPNGKTYEQYF. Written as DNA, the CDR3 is TGTGCCAGCAGCCCCAACGGGAAAACCTACGAGCAGTACTTC.

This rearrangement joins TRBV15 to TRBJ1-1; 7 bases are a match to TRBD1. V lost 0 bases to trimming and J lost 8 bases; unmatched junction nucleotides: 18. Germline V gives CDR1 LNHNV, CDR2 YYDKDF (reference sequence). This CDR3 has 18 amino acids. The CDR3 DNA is TGTGCCACCAGCAGAGATACCCCCAGGGGGACGATCGAAGCAGAAGCTTTCTTT. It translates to CATSRDTPRGTIEAEAFF.